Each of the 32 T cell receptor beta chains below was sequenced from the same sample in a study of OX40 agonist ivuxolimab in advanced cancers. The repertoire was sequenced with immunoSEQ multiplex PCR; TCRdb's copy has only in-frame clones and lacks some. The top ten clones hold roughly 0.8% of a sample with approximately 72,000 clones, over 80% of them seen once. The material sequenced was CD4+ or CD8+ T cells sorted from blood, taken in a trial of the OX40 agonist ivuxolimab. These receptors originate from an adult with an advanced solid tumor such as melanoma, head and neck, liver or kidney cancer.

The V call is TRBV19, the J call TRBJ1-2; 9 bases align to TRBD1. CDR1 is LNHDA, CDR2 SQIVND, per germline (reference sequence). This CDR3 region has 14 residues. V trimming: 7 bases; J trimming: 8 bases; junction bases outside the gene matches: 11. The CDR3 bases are TGTGCCAGTACCCGGCGGACAGGGGAATCCGGCTACACCTTC. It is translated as CASTRRTGESGYTF.

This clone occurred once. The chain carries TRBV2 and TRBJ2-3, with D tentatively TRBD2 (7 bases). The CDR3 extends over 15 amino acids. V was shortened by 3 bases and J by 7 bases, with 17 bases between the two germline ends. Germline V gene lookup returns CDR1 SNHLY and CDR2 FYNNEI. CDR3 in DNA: TGTGCCAGCAGTGAGCTGAGGGAGGGGGGGAATACGCAGTATTTT. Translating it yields CASSELREGGNTQYF.

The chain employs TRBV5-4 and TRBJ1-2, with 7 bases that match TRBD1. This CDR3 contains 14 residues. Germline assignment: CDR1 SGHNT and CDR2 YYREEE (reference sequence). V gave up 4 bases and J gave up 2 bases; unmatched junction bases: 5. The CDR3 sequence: CASSNQQGNYGYTF. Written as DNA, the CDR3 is TGTGCCAGCAGCAACCAACAGGGGAACTATGGCTACACCTTC.

The chain's CDR3 is CASRQPLAVNEQFF. The CDR3 DNA reads as TGCGCCAGCCGGCAACCTCTAGCGGTCAATGAGCAGTTCTTC. This chain uses TRBV10-1 with TRBJ2-1, with 7 bases identical to TRBD2. Germline CDR1 is WNHNN and CDR2 is SYGVQD (reference sequence). This CDR3 is 14 amino acids long. Trimming at V came to 8 bases and at J to 6 bases, leaving 10 bases not matched to a gene.

CDR3: CAISQTGDEGPQHF. CDR3 bases: TGTGCCATCAGTCAGACAGGGGATGAGGGGCCCCAGCATTTT. The rearrangement uses TRBV10-3 and TRBJ1-5, with 8 bases matching TRBD1. The CDR3 is made up of 14 amino acids. CDR1 ENHRY and CDR2 SYGVKD come from the germline V gene. The junction had 9 bases not matched to a gene; V was cut back by 5 bases and J by 9 bases.

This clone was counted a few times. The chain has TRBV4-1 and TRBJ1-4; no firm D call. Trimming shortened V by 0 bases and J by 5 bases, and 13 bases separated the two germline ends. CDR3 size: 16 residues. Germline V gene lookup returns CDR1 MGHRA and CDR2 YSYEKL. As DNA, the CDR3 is TGCGCCAGCAGCCAAGATCGGGGAACTACAAATGAAAAACTGTTTTTT. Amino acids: CASSQDRGTTNEKLFF.

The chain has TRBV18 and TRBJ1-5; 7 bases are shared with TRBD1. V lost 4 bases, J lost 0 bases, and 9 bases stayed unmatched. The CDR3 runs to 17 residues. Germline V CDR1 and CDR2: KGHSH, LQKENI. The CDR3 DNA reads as TGTGCCAGCTCACTCCAGACAGGGCGGATTAGCAATCAGCCCCAGCATTTT. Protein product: CASSLQTGRISNQPQHF.

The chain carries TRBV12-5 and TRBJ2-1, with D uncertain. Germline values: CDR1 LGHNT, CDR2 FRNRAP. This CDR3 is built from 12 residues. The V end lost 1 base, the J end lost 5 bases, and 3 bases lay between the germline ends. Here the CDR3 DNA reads TGTGCTAGTGGTTTGGCGGACAATGAGCAGTTCTTC. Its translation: CASGLADNEQFF.

This CDR3 reads CASSPTRGGGYNEQFF. The CDR3 region has the DNA TGCGCCAGCAGCCCGACGAGGGGGGGAGGCTACAATGAGCAGTTCTTC. The chain is built from TRBV5-1 and TRBJ2-1; TRBD2 might be the D (7 bases). Between the trimmed V and J ends, which lost 4 bases and 3 bases, there was a span of 17 bases. The germline V gene has CDR1 SGHRS and CDR2 YFSETQ. CDR3 length equals 16 residues.

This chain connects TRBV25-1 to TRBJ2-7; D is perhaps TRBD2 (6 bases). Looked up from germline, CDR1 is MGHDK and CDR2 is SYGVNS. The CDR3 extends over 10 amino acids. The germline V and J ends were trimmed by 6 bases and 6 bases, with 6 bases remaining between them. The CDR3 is CASREGEQYF. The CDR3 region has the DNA TGTGCCAGCAGGGAGGGCGAGCAGTACTTC.

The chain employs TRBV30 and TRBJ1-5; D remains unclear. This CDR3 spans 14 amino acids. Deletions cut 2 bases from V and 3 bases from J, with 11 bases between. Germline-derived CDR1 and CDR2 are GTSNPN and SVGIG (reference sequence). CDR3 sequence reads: CAWSRVQNNQPQHF. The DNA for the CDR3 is TGTGCCTGGAGTCGAGTACAGAACAATCAGCCCCAGCATTTT.

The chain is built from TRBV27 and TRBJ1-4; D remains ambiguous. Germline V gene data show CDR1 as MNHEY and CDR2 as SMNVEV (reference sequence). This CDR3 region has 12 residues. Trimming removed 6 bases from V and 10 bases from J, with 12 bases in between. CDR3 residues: CASSPLKGKLFF. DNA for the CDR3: TGTGCCAGCAGCCCGTTAAAGGGAAAACTGTTTTTT. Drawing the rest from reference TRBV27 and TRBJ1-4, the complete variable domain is EAQVTQNPRYLITVTGKKLTVTCSQNMNHEYMSWYRQDPGLGLRQIYYSMNVEVTDKGDVPEGYKVSRKEKRNFPLILESPSPNQTSLYFCASSPLKGKLFFGSGTQLSVL.

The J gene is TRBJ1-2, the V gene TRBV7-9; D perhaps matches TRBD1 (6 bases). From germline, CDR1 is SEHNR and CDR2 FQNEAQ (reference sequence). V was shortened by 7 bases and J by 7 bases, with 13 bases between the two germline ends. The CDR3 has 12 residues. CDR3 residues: CASTLQGAGYTF. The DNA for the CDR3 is TGTGCCAGCACCCTACAGGGTGCTGGCTACACCTTC.

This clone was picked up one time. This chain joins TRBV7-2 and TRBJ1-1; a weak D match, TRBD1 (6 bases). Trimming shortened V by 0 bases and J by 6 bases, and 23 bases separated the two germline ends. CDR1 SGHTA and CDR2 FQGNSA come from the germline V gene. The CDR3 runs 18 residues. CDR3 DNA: TGTGCCAGCAGCTTAGCGGGTGGCTCCATCACAGGGCGCGCTGAAGCTTTCTTT. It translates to CASSLAGGSITGRAEAFF.

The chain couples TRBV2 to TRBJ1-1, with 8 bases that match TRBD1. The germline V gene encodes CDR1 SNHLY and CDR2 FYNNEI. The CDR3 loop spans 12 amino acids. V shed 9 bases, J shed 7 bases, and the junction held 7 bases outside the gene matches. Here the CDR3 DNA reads TGTGCCAGGAGGACAGGGAGAGATGAAGCTTTCTTT. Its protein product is CARRTGRDEAFF.

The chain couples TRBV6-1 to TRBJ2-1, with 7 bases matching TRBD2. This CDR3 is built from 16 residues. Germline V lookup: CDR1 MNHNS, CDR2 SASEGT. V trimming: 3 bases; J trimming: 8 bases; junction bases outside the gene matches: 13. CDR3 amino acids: CASSEGRAGPRDEQFF. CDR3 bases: TGTGCCAGCAGTGAGGGGAGAGCGGGGCCCAGGGATGAGCAGTTCTTC.

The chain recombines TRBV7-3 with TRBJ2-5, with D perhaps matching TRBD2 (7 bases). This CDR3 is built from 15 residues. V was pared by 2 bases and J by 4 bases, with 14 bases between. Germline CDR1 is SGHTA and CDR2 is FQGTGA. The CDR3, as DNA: TGTGCCAGCAGCTTACCCGGGGGGCGGGTAGAGACCCAGTACTTC. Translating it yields CASSLPGGRVETQYF. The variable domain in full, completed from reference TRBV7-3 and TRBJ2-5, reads GAGVSQTPSNKVTEKGKYVELRCDPISGHTALYWYRQSLGQGPEFLIYFQGTGAADDSGLPNDRFFAVRPEGSVSTLKIQRTERGDSAVYLCASSLPGGRVETQYFGPGTRLLVL.

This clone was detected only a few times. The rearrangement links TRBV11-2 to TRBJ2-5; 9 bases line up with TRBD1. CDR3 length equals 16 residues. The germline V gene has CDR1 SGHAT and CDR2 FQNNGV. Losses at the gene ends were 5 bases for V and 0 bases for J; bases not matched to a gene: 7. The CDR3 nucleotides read TGTGCCAGCAGCCCTACGGGACAGGGTTACCAAGAGACCCAGTACTTC. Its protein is CASSPTGQGYQETQYF.

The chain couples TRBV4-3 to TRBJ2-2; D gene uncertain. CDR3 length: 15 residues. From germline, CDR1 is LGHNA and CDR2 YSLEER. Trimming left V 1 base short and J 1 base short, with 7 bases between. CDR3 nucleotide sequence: TGCGCCAGCAGCCAAGGGACGGGGAACACCGGGGAGCTGTTTTTT. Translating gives CASSQGTGNTGELFF.

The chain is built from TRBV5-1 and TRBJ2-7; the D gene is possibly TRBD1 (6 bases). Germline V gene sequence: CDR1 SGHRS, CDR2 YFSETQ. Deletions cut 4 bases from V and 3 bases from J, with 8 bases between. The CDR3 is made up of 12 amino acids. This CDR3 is CASSVDSYEQYF. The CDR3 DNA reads TGCGCCAGCAGCGTGGACAGCTACGAGCAGTACTTC.

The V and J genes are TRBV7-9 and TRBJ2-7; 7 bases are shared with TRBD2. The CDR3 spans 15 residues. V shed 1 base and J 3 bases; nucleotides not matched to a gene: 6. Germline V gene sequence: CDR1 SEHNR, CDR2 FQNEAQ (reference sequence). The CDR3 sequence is CASSLGGEGGYEQYF. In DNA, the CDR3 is TGTGCCAGCAGCTTAGGAGGGGAGGGCGGCTACGAGCAGTACTTC.

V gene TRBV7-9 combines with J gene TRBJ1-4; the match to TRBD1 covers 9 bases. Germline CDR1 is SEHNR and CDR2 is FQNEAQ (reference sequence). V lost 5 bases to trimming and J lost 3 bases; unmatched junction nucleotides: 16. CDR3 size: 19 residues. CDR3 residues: CASSPLDRGLLRSNEKLFF. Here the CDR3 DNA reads TGTGCCAGCAGCCCCCTGGACAGGGGCCTCTTAAGGTCTAATGAAAAACTGTTTTTT.

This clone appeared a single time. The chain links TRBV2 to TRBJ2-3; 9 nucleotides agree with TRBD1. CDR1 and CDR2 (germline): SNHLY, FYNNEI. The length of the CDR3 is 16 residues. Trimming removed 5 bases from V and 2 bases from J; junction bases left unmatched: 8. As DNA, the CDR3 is TGTGCCAGCAGTCGAGGACAGGGGTATACCACAGATACGCAGTATTTT. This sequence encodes CASSRGQGYTTDTQYF.

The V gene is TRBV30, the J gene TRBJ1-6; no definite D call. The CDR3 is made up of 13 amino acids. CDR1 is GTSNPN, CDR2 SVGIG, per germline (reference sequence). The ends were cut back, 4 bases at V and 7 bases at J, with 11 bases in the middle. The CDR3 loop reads CAWTVTQNSPLHF. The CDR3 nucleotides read TGTGCCTGGACAGTGACCCAGAATTCACCCCTCCACTTT.

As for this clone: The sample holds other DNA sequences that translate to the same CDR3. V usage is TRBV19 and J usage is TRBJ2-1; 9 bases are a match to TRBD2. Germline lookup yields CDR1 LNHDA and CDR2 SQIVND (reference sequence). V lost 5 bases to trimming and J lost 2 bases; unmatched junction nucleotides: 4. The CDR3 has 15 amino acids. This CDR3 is CASSLAGGPYNEQFF. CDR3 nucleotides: TGTGCCAGTAGTTTGGCGGGGGGGCCCTACAATGAGCAGTTCTTC. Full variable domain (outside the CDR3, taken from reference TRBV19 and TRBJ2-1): DGGITQSPKYLFRKEGQNVTLSCEQNLNHDAMYWYRQDPGQGLRLIYYSQIVNDFQKGDIAEGYSVSREKKESFPLTVTSAQKNPTAFYLCASSLAGGPYNEQFFGPGTRLTVL.

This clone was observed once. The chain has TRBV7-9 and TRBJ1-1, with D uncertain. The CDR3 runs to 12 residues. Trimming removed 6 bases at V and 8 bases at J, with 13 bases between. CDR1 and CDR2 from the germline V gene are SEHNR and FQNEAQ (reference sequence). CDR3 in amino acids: CASSPARREAFF. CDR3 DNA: TGTGCCAGCAGTCCCGCACGGCGGGAAGCTTTCTTT.

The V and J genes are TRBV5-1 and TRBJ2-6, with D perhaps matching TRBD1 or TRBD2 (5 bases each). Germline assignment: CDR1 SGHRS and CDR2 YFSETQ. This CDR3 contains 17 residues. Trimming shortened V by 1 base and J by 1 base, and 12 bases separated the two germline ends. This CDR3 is CASSLRGTRSGANVLTF. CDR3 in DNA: TGCGCCAGCAGCTTGAGAGGGACGAGGTCTGGGGCCAACGTCCTGACTTTC. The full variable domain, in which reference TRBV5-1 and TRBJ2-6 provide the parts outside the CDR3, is KAGVTQTPRYLIKTRGQQVTLSCSPISGHRSVSWYQQTPGQGLQFLFEYFSETQRNKGNFPGRFSGRQFSNSRSEMNVSTLELGDSALYLCASSLRGTRSGANVLTFGAGSRLTVL.

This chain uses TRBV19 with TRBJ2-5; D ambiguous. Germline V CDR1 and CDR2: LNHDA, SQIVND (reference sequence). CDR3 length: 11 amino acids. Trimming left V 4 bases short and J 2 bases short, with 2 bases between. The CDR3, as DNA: TGTGCCAGTAGTACTCAAGAGACCCAGTACTTC. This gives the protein CASSTQETQYF.

Here the CDR3 reads CASSYFGANEQFF. CDR3 in DNA: TGTGCCAGCAGTTATTTCGGGGCCAATGAGCAGTTCTTC. The genes are TRBV6-5 and TRBJ2-1; D might be TRBD1 or TRBD2, each matching 5 bases. CDR1 and CDR2 from the germline V gene are MNHEY and SVGAGI. V lost 3 bases, J lost 6 bases, and 9 bases lay in between. The CDR3 covers 13 residues.

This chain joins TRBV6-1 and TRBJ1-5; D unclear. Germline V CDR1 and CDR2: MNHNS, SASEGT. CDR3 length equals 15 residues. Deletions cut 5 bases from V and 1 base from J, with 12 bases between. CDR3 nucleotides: TGTGCCAGCAGTCCTGACGGCCAGAGCAATCAGCCCCAGCATTTT. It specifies CASSPDGQSNQPQHF.

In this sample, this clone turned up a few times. CDR3 in DNA: TGTGCCAGCAGCTTAAACGGGGGCAGAGATCAGCCCCAGCATTTT. Amino acid sequence: CASSLNGGRDQPQHF. The rearrangement joins TRBV7-3 to TRBJ1-5; D possibly corresponds to TRBD1 (6 bases). Germline CDR1 and CDR2: SGHTA and FQGTGA. The CDR3 runs to 15 residues. V was shortened by 1 base and J by 5 bases, with 12 bases between the two germline ends.

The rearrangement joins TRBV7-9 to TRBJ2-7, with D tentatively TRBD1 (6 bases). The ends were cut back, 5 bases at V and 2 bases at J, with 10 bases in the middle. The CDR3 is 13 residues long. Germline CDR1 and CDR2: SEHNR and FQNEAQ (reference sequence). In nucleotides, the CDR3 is TGTGCCAGCAGCCCGACAGGTCCCTACGAGCAGTACTTC. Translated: CASSPTGPYEQYF.